These T cell receptor beta chains were read from a single sample in a study of T-cell reconstitution after alpha-beta-depleted transplantation in children. TCRdb independently ran MiXCR on the PCR reads; one entry per CDR3 protein. The sample includes hundreds of thousands of distinct CDR3 sequences, roughly 13% of them seen just once. The material sequenced was PBMCs, taken before TCRalphabeta/CD19-depleted stem cell transplant. Receptors were obtained from a girl aged 2-10 years with congenital amegakaryocytic thrombocytopenia, due to receive a stem cell transplant. CDR3s include the opening cysteine and the closing phenylalanine or tryptophan. The D gene is left open where the match is weak. The size entry is marked missing in some rows and otherwise reads once, few, many or a size class.

.,TRBD2,TRBJ2-3,16,TRBV4-2,CASSDPRAGKTDTQYF,TGTGCCAGCAGCGATCCCCGAGCGGGAAAAACAGATACGCAGTATTTT
many,.,TRBJ2-3,11,TRBV30,CAWGVTDTQYF,TGTGCCTGGGGAGTCACAGATACGCAGTATTTT
.,TRBD2,TRBJ2-5,14,TRBV12-3/TRBV12-4,CASGGLAGAETQYF,TGTGCCAGCGGTGGACTAGCGGGAGCGGAGACCCAGTACTTC
many,.,TRBJ1-4,13,TRBV5-1,CASSWLGDEKLFF,TGCGCCAGCTCCTGGTTGGGGGATGAAAAACTGTTTTTT
many,.,TRBJ2-2,14,TRBV12-3/TRBV12-4,CASSFRFLSRELFF,TGTGCCAGCAGTTTCCGGTTCCTGAGTAGGGAGCTGTTTTTT
.,TRBD2,TRBJ2-4,13,TRBV29-1,CSVAGGALNIQYF,TGCAGCGTTGCGGGGGGAGCACTAAACATTCAGTACTTC
few,TRBD1,TRBJ2-7,14,TRBV20-1,CSALTRGPAYEQYF,TGCAGTGCCCTCACCAGGGGGCCCGCCTACGAGCAGTACTTC
.,.,TRBJ2-1,15,TRBV4-2,CASSPGVLSYNEQFF,TGTGCCAGCAGCCCCGGGGTCCTGTCCTACAATGAGCAGTTCTTC
many,.,TRBJ2-5,15,TRBV10-2,CASSEIGLGEETQYF,TGCGCCAGCAGTGAGATTGGGCTAGGAGAAGAGACCCAGTACTTC
.,.,TRBJ2-5,13,TRBV19,CASRTPEEETQYF,TGTGCCAGTAGAACGCCCGAAGAGGAGACCCAGTACTTC
few,.,TRBJ2-3,15,TRBV20-1,CSARRIDRITDTQYF,TGCAGTGCTAGACGGATCGACAGGATTACAGATACGCAGTATTTT
.,TRBD1,TRBJ2-4,14,TRBV20-1,CSAPRGQGKNIQYF,TGCAGTGCCCCTCGGGGACAGGGAAAAAACATTCAGTACTTC
many,.,TRBJ1-2,13,TRBV5-1,CASSLEGVGGYTF,TGCGCCAGCAGCTTGGAGGGGGTTGGTGGCTACACCTTC
many,TRBD2,TRBJ2-1,14,TRBV4-2,CASSKDGSGDEQFF,TGTGCCAGCAGCAAAGATGGGAGCGGGGATGAGCAGTTCTTC
many,TRBD2,TRBJ2-3,16,TRBV7-2,CASSLRASGGTDTQYF,TGTGCCAGCAGCTTACGTGCTAGCGGAGGCACAGATACGCAGTATTTT
few,.,TRBJ2-7,14,TRBV18,CASSGGTPTYEQYF,TGTGCCAGCTCAGGCGGGACACCTACCTACGAGCAGTACTTC
.,.,TRBJ1-2,14,TRBV2,CASRGTTGKRRYTF,TGTGCCAGCAGGGGAACTACAGGGAAAAGGCGCTACACCTTC
.,.,TRBJ2-7,13,TRBV12-3/TRBV12-4,CASSFQRDSEQYF,TGTGCCAGCAGTTTCCAGCGGGACAGCGAGCAGTACTTC
many,TRBD2,TRBJ2-1,16,TRBV29-1,CSVLPGLAGVANEQFF,TGCAGCGTTCTCCCCGGACTAGCGGGAGTAGCTAATGAGCAGTTCTTC
many,.,TRBJ1-2,12,TRBV12-3/TRBV12-4,CASSRNWAGYTF,TGTGCCAGCAGTCGGAACTGGGCCGGCTACACCTTC
.,.,TRBJ2-7,18,TRBV27,CASSFAGPGVGLAYEQYF,TGTGCCAGCAGTTTCGCCGGTCCAGGGGTTGGGCTAGCCTACGAGCAGTACTTC
.,.,TRBJ2-7,16,TRBV7-9,CASSFNPATGKYEQYF,TGTGCCAGCAGCTTCAACCCCGCGACGGGAAAGTACGAGCAGTACTTC
.,TRBD2,TRBJ2-3,19,TRBV3-1,CASSRYRLAGLQEADTQYF,TGTGCCAGCAGCCGCTACCGACTAGCGGGACTTCAGGAGGCAGATACGCAGTATTTT
few,.,TRBJ2-3,19,TRBV10-3,CAISGSDREAGGGTDTQYF,TGTGCCATCAGTGGATCGGACAGGGAGGCGGGAGGGGGCACAGATACGCAGTATTTT
many,.,TRBJ2-1,13,TRBV4-1,CASSEASYNEQFF,TGCGCCAGCAGCGAAGCTTCATACAATGAGCAGTTCTTC
many,TRBD2,TRBJ2-7,14,TRBV29-1,CSVDLAGLGYEQYF,TGCAGCGTTGACCTAGCGGGATTGGGGTACGAGCAGTACTTC
.,TRBD1,TRBJ2-1,17,TRBV9,CASSVGARTGRGGEQFF,TGTGCCAGCAGCGTAGGCGCCAGGACAGGACGCGGTGGTGAGCAGTTCTTC
.,.,TRBJ2-5,13,TRBV15,CATSRVNQETQYF,TGTGCCACCAGCAGAGTGAACCAAGAGACCCAGTACTTC